The clone carrying this T cell receptor beta chain has a handful of counts. Relative to the germline gene, one junction end is altered; a read error may explain this. This specimen belongs to a study of blood T cell repertoires in COVID-19. Produced via immunoSEQ multiplex PCR; TCRdb's table is partial and in-frame only. This sample has more than 95,000 clones, with about 70% found just once. The CDR3 covers 14 residues. The germline gives CDR1 SSHAT, CDR2 FNYEAQ (reference sequence). Sample: peripheral blood. This receptor was identified in a man of 80 years or more with COVID-19, enrolled during active disease. The genes are TRBV7-7 and TRBJ2-3; 8 bases align to TRBD2. DNA of the CDR3: TGTGCTAGCAGCTTGGGGACTAGTGCAGATACGCAGTATTTT. Residues: CASSLGTSADTQYF.